This T cell receptor beta chain comes out of a study of blood T cell repertoires in COVID-19. The V end lost 3 bases, the J end lost 1 base, and 17 bases lay between the germline ends. CDR1 and CDR2 from the germline V gene are SGHDT and YYEEEE. The CDR3 runs to 17 residues. The method was immunoSEQ multiplex PCR; TCRdb's version includes in-frame clones alone and lacks a portion of them. The table records roughly 150,000 clones, about 80% of them present only once. The genes are TRBV5-6 and TRBJ1-5; weak D call: TRBD1 (6 bases). The sequenced material came from peripheral blood. The TCR was taken from a woman of 80 years or more with acute or convalescent COVID-19. CDR3: CASSSNRVRGSNQPQHF. The CDR3 nucleotides read TGTGCCAGCAGCTCGAACAGGGTTAGAGGGAGCAATCAGCCCCAGCATTTT.